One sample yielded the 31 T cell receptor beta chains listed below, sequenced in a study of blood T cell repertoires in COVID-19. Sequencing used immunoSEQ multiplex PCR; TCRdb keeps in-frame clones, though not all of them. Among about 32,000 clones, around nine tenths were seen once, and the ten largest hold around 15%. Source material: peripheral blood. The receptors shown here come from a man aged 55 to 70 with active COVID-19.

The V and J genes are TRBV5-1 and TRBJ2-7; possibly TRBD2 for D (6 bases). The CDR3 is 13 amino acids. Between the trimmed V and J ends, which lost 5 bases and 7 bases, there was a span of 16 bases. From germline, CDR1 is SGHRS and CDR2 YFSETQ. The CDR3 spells CASSSGPAGEQYF. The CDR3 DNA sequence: TGCGCCAGCAGTTCAGGCCCGGCGGGAGAGCAGTACTTC.

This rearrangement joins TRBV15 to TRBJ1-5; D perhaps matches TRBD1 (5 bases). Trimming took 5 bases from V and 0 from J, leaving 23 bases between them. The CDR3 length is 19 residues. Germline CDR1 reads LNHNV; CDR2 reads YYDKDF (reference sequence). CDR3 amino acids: CATSGRTSLQVYSNQPQHF. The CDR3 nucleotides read TGTGCCACCAGCGGGAGGACAAGCCTCCAGGTTTATAGCAATCAGCCCCAGCATTTT.

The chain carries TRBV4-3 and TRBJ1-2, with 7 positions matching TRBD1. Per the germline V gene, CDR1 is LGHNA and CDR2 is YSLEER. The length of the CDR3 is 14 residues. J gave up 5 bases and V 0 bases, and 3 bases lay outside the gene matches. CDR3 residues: CASSQESGGYGYTF. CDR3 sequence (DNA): TGCGCCAGCAGCCAAGAGTCAGGGGGTTATGGCTACACCTTC.

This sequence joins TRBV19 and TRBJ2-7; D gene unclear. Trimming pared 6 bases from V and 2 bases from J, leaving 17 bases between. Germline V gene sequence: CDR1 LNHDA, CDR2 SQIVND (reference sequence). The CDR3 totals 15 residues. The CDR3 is CASSPSLWAPYEQYF. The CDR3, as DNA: TGTGCCAGTAGCCCCTCGCTATGGGCTCCCTACGAGCAGTACTTC.

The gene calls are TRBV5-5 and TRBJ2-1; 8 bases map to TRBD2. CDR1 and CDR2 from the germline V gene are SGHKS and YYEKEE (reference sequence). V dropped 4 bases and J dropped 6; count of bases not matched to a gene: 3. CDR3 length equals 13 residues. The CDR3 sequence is CASSPLAANEQFF. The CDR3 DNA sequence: TGTGCCAGCAGCCCACTAGCGGCCAATGAGCAGTTCTTC.

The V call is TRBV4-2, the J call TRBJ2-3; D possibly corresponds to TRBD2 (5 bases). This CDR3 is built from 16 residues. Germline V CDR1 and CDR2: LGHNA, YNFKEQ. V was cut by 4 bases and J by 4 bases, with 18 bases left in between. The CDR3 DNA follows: TGTGCCAGCAGCCCCCGTGGCCCGAGCGGTGCAGATACGCAGTATTTT. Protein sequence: CASSPRGPSGADTQYF.

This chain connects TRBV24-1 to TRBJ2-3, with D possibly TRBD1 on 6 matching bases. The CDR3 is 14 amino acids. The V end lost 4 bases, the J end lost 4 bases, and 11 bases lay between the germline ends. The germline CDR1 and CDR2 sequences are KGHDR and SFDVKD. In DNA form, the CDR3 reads TGTGCCACCAGTGACCCGACAGGCGCAGATACGCAGTATTTT. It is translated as CATSDPTGADTQYF.

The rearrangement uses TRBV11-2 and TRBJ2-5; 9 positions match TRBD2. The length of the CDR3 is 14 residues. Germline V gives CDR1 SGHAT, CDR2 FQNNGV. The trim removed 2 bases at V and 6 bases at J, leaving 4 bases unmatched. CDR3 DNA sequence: TGTGCCAGCAGCTTACCTAGCGGGACACAGACCCAGTACTTC. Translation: CASSLPSGTQTQYF.

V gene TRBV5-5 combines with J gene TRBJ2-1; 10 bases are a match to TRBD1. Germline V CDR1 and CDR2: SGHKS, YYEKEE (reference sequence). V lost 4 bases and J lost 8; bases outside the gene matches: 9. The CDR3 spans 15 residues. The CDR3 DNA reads TGTGCCAGCAGCCCAGGGGACAGGGGTACATATGAGCAGTTCTTC. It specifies CASSPGDRGTYEQFF.

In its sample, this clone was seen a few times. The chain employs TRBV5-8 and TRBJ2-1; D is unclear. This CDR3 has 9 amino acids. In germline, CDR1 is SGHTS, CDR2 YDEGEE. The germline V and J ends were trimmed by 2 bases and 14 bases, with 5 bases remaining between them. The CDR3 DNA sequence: TGTGCCAGCAGCTTTCGGGAGTTCTTC. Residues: CASSFREFF. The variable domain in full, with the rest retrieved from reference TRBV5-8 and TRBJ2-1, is EAGVTQSPTHLIKTRGQQATLRCSPISGHTSVYWYQQALGLGLQFLLWYDEGEERNRGNFPPRFSGRQFPNYSSELNVNALELEDSALYLCASSFREFFGPGTRLTVL.

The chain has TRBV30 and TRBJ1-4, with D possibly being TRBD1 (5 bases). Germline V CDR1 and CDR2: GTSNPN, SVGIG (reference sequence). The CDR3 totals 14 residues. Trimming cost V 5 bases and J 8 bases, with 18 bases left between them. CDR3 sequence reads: CAWGPGGVEEKLFF. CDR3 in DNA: TGTGCCTGGGGTCCCGGGGGGGTTGAAGAAAAACTGTTTTTT.

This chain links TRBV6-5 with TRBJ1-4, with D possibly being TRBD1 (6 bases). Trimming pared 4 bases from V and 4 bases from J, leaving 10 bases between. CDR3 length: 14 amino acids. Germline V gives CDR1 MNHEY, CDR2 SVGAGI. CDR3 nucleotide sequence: TGTGCCAGCAGTTTAACAGGGAGTAATGAAAAACTGTTTTTT. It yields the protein CASSLTGSNEKLFF.

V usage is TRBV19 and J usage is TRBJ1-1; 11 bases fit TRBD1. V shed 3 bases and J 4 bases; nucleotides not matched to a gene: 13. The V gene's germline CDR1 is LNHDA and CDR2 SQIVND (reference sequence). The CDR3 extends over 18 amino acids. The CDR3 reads CASSIGQGAANSFTEAFF. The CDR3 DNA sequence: TGTGCCAGTAGTATCGGACAGGGGGCGGCTAATTCTTTCACTGAAGCTTTCTTT.

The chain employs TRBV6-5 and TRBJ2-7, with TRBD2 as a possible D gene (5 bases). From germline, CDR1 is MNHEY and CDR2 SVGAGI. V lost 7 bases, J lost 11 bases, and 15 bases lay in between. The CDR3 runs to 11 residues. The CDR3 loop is CASIYGVHEYF. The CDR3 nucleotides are TGTGCCAGCATCTACGGGGTCCATGAGTACTTC.

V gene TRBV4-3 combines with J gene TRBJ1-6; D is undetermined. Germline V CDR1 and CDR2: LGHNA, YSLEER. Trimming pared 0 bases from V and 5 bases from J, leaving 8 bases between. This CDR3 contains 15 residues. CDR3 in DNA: TGCGCCAGCAGCCAAGAGGAGGCGGATAATTCACCCCTCCACTTT. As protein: CASSQEEADNSPLHF.

This chain's CDR3 is CASSVTGGSGGYTF. Written as DNA, the CDR3 is TGTGCCAGCAGCGTAACAGGGGGCAGCGGAGGCTACACCTTC. The V and J genes are TRBV9 and TRBJ1-2; 9 positions match TRBD1. The junction had 6 bases not matched to a gene; V was cut back by 1 base and J by 8 bases. This CDR3 is 14 amino acids long. Germline V gene lookup returns CDR1 SGDLS and CDR2 YYNGEE.

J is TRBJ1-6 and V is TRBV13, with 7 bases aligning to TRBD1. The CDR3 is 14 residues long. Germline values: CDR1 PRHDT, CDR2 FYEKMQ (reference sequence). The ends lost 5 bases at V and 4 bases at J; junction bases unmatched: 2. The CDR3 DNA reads TGTGCCAGCAGCAGGACAGGATATAATTCACCCCTCCACTTT. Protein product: CASSRTGYNSPLHF.

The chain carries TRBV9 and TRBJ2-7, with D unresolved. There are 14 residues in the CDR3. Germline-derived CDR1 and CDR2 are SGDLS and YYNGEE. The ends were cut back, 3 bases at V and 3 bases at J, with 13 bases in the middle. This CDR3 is CASSEWAENYEQYF. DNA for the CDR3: TGTGCCAGCAGCGAGTGGGCAGAGAACTACGAGCAGTACTTC.

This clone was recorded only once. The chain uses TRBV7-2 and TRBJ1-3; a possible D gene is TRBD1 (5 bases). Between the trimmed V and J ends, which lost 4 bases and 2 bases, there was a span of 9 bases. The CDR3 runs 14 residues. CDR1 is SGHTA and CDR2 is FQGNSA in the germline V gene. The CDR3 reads CASSSGTAGNTIYF. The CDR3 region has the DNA TGTGCCAGCAGCTCGGGGACTGCTGGAAACACCATATATTTT.

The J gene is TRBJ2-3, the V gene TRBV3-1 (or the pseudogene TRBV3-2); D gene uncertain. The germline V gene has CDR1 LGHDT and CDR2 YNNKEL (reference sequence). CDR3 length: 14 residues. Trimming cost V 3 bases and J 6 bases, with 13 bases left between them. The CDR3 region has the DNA TGTGCCAGCAGCCATCTAGGAGTTTCCGATACGCAGTATTTT. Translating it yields CASSHLGVSDTQYF.

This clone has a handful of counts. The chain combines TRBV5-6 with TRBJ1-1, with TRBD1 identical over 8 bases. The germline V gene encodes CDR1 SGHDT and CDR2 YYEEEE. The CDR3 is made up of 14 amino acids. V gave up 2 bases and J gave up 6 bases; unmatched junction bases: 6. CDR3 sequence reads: CASSFLTGAPEAFF. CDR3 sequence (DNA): TGTGCCAGCAGCTTCCTGACAGGGGCTCCTGAAGCTTTCTTT.

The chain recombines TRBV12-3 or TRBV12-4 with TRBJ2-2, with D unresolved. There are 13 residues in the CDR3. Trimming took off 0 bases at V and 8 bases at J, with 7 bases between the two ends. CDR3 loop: CASSLARSGELFF. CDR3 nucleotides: TGTGCCAGCAGTTTAGCGCGGTCAGGGGAGCTGTTTTTT.

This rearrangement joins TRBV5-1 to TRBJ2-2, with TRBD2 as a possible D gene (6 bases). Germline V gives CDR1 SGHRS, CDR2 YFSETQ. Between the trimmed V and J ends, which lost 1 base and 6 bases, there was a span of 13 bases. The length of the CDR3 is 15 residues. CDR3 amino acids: CASSLSGVRAGELFF. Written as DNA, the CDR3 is TGCGCCAGCAGCTTGTCGGGGGTCAGGGCCGGGGAGCTGTTTTTT.

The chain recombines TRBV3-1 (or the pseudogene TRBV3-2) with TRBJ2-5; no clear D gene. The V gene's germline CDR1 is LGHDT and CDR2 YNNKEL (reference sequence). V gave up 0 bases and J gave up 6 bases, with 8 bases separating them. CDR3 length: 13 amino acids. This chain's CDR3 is CASSQDLLQTQYF. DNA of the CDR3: TGTGCCAGCAGCCAAGATTTACTACAGACCCAGTACTTC.

The CDR3 DNA reads TGTGCCAGCAGCTTGGGTGGGCTAGCGGGAGGCAATGAGCAGTTCTTC. Protein product: CASSLGGLAGGNEQFF. The rearrangement links TRBV5-4 to TRBJ2-1, with 11 bases fitting TRBD2. This CDR3 comprises 16 residues. Germline loops: CDR1 SGHNT, CDR2 YYREEE (reference sequence). V was clipped by 0 bases and J by 6 bases; unmatched bases: 5.

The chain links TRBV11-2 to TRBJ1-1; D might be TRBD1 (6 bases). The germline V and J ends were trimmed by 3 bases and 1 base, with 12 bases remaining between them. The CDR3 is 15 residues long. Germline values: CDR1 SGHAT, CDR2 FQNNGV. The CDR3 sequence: CASSLGGRPNTEAFF. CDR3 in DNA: TGTGCCAGCAGCTTGGGGGGGCGTCCGAACACTGAAGCTTTCTTT.

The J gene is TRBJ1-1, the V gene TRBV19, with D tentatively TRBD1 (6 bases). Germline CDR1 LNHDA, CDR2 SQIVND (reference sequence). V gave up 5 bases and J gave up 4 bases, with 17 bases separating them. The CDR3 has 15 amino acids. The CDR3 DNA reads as TGTGCCAGTAGTCCGGCGGGGGGCCGGGCCACTGAAGCTTTCTTT. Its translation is CASSPAGGRATEAFF. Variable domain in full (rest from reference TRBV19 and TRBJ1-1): DGGITQSPKYLFRKEGQNVTLSCEQNLNHDAMYWYRQDPGQGLRLIYYSQIVNDFQKGDIAEGYSVSREKKESFPLTVTSAQKNPTAFYLCASSPAGGRATEAFFGQGTRLTVV.

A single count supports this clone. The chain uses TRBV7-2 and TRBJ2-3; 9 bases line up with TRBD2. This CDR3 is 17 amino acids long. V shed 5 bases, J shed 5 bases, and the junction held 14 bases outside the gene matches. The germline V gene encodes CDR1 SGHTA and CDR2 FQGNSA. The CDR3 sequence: CASSLLGRGGALDTQYF. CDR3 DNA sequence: TGTGCCAGCAGCCTCCTGGGGCGCGGGGGGGCCTTAGATACGCAGTATTTT.

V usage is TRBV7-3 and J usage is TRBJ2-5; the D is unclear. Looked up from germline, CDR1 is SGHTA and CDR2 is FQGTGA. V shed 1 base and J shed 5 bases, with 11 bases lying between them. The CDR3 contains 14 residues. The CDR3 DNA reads TGTGCCAGCAGCTTAATGGGCACACGGGAGACCCAGTACTTC. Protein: CASSLMGTRETQYF.

CDR3 sequence (DNA): TGTGCCAGCAGCTTAGCGCCCGGGAACACTGAAGCTTTCTTT. Translation: CASSLAPGNTEAFF. The rearrangement uses TRBV7-2 and TRBJ1-1, with D hard to call. The CDR3 is 14 residues long. Trimming took 0 bases from V and 1 from J, leaving 6 bases between them. Germline V lookup: CDR1 SGHTA, CDR2 FQGNSA.

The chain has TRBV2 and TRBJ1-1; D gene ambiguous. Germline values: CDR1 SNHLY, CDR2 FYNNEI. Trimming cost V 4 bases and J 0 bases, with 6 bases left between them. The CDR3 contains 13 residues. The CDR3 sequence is CASSGHLNTEAFF. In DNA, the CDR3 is TGTGCCAGCAGTGGACACCTGAACACTGAAGCTTTCTTT.